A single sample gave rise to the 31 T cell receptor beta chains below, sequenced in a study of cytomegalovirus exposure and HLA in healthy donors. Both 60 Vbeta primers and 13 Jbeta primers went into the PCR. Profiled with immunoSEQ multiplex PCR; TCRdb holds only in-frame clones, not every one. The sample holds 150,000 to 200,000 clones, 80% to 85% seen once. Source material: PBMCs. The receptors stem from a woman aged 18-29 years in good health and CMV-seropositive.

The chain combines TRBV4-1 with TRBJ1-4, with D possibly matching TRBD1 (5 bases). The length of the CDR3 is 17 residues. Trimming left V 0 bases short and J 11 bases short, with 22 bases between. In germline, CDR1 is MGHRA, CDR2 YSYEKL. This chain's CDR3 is CASSQERGGETLRKLFF. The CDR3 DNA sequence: TGCGCCAGCAGCCAAGAGCGCGGGGGGGAGACCTTGAGGAAACTGTTTTTT.

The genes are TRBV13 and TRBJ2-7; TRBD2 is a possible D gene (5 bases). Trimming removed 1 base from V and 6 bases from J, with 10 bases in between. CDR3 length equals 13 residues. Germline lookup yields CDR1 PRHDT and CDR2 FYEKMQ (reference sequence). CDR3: CASSLVGVAEQYF. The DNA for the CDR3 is TGTGCCAGCAGCTTAGTGGGAGTTGCCGAGCAGTACTTC.

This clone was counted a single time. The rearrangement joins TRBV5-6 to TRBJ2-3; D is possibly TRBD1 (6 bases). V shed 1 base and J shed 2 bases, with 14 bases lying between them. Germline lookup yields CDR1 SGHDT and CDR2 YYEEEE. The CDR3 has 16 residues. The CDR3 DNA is TGTGCCAGCAGCTTGAGAAGGACAGCTTCCACAGATACGCAGTATTTT. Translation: CASSLRRTASTDTQYF.

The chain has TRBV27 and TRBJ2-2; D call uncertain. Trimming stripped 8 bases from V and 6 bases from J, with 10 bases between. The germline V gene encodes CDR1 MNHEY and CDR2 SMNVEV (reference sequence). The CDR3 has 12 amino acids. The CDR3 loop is CASLTASGELFF. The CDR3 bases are TGTGCCAGCCTTACTGCCTCCGGGGAGCTGTTTTTT.

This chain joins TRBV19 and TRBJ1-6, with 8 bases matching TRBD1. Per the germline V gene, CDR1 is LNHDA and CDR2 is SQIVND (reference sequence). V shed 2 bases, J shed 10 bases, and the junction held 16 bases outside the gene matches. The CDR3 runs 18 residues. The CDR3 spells CASSIRGQVTVKVSPLHF. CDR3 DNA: TGTGCCAGTAGTATACGGGGACAGGTTACTGTGAAGGTATCACCCCTCCACTTT.

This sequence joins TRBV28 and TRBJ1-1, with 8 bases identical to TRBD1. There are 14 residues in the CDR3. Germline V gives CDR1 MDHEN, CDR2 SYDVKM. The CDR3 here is CAVKQGVMNTEAFF. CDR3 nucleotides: TGTGCAGTAAAACAGGGGGTTATGAACACTGAAGCTTTCTTT.

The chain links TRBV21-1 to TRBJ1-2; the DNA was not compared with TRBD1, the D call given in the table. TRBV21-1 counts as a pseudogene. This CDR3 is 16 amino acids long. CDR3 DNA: TGTGCCAGCAGCGAGTGGGGGCCCCGACCCCCCTATGGCTACACCTTC. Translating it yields CASSEWGPRPPYGYTF.

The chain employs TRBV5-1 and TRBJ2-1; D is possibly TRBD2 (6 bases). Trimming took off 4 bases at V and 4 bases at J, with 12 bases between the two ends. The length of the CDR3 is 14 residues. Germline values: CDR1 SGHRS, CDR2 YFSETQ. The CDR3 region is CASSQTSFYNEQFF. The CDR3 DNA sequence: TGCGCCAGCAGCCAGACTAGTTTTTACAATGAGCAGTTCTTC.

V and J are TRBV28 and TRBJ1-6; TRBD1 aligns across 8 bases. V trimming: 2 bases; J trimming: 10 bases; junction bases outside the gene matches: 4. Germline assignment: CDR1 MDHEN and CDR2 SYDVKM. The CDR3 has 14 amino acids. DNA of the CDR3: TGTGCCAGCAGTTTAGGGACAGGCTACTCACCCCTCCACTTT. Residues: CASSLGTGYSPLHF.

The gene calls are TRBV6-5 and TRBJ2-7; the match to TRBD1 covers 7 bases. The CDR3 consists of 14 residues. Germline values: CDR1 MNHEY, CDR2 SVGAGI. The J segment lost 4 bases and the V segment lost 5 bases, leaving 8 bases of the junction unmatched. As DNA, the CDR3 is TGTGCCAGCAGTCCCGACAGGGCATCTTACGAGCAGTACTTC. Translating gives CASSPDRASYEQYF.

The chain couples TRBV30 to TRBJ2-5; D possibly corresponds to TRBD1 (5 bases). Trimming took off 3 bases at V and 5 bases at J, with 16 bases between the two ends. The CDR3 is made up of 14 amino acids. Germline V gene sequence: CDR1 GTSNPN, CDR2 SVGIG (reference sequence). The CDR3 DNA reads TGTGCCTGGAGCGATAAAAGGGGCAGGGAGACCCAGTACTTC. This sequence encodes CAWSDKRGRETQYF.

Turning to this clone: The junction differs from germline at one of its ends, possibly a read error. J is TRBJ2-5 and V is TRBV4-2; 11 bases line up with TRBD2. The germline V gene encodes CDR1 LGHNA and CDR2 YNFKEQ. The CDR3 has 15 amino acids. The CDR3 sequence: CASSHPTSGAEAQYF. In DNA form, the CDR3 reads TGTGCCAGCAGCCATCCGACTAGCGGGGCAGAGGCCCAGTACTTC.

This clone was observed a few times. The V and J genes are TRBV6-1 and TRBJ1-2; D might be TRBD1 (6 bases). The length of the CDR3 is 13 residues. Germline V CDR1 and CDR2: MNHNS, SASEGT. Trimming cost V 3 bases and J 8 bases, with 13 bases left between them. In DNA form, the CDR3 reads TGTGCCAGCAGTGAGAACAGGGCAGGGGGCTACACCTTC. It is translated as CASSENRAGGYTF.

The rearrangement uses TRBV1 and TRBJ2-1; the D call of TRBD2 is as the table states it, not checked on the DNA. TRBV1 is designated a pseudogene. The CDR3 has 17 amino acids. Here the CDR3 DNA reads TGCACCAGCAGCCAGGACGCGGGGTATTCTACCTACAATGAGCAGTTCTTC. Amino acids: CTSSQDAGYSTYNEQFF.

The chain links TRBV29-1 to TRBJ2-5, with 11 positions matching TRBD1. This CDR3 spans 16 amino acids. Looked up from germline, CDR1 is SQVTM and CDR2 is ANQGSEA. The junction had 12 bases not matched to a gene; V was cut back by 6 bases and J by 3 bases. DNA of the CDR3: TGCAGCGTCCAAGCCTTCGGACAGGGGGCTAAAGAGACCCAGTACTTC. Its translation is CSVQAFGQGAKETQYF. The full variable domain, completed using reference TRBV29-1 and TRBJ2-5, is SAVISQKPSRDICQRGTSLTIQCQVDSQVTMMFWYRQQPGQSLTLIATANQGSEATYESGFVIDKFPISRPNLTFSTLTVSNMSPEDSSIYLCSVQAFGQGAKETQYFGPGTRLLVL.

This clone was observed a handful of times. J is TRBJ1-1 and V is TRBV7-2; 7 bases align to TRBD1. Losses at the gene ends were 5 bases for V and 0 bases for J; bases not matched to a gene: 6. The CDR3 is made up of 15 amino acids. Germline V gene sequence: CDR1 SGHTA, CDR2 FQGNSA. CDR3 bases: TGTGCCAGCAGCCTTCAGGGGGTTATGAACACTGAAGCTTTCTTT. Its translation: CASSLQGVMNTEAFF.

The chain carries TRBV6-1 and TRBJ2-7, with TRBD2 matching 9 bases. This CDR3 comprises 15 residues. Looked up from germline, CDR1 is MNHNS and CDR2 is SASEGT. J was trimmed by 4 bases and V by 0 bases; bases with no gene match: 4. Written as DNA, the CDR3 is TGTGCCAGCAGTGAAGCGGCGGGGGGGCCTTACGAGCAGTACGTC. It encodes CASSEAAGGPYEQYV.

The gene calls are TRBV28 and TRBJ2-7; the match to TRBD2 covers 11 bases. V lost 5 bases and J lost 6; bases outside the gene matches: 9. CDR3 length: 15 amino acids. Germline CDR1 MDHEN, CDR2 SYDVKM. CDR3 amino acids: CASSTLAGGRFEQYF. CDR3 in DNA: TGTGCCAGCAGTACCCTAGCGGGGGGACGGTTCGAGCAGTACTTC.

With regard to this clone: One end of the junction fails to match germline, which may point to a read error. The CDR3 DNA is TGTGCTAGCAGTCCACAGGGTAACGGAGAGACCCAGTACTTC. This gives the protein CASSPQGNGETQYF. The chain links TRBV7-7 to TRBJ2-5, with a weak D call TRBD1 (6 bases). Germline assignment: CDR1 SSHAT and CDR2 FNYEAQ (reference sequence). The CDR3 runs 14 residues.

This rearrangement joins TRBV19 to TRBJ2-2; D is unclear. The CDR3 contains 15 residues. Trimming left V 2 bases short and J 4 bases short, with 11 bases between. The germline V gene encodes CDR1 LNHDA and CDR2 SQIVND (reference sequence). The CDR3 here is CASSIQSTGTGELFF. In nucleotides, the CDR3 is TGTGCCAGTAGTATACAGTCAACGGGCACCGGGGAGCTGTTTTTT.

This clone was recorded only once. Here the CDR3 DNA reads TGTGCCAGCAGTTACGACAGCTCCCGGGAAAAACTGTTTTTT. This sequence encodes CASSYDSSREKLFF. The chain combines TRBV6-5 with TRBJ1-4, with D possibly being TRBD1 (5 bases). Trimming took off 2 bases at V and 8 bases at J, with 12 bases between the two ends. The germline V gene has CDR1 MNHEY and CDR2 SVGAGI. The length of the CDR3 is 14 residues.

For the CDR3, the DNA is TGTGCCAGCAGCGTAGATGGCCGAGGAGGCGGGGAGCTGTTTTTT. This encodes CASSVDGRGGGELFF. This rearrangement joins TRBV9 to TRBJ2-2; the D gene is possibly TRBD2 (5 bases). The germline V and J ends were trimmed by 0 bases and 7 bases, with 13 bases remaining between them. The CDR3 totals 15 residues. Germline lookup yields CDR1 SGDLS and CDR2 YYNGEE.

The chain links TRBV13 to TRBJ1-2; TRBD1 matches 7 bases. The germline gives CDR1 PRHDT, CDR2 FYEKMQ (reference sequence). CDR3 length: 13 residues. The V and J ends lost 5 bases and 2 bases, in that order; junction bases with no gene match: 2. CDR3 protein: CASSPTGNYGYTF. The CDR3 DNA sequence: TGTGCCAGCAGCCCGACAGGGAACTATGGCTACACCTTC.

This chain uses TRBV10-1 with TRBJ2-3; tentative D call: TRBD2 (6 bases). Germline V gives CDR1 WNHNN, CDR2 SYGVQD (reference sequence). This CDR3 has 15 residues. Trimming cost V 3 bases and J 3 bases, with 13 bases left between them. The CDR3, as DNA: TGCGCCAGCAGTGATGGAGGGCCCCAAACAGATACGCAGTATTTT. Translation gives CASSDGGPQTDTQYF.

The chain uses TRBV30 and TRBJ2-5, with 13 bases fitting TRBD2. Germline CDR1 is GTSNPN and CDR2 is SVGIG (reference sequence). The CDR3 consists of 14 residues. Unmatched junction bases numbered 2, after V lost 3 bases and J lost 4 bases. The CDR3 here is CAWSGTSGAETQYF. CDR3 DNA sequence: TGTGCCTGGAGCGGGACTAGCGGGGCAGAGACCCAGTACTTC.

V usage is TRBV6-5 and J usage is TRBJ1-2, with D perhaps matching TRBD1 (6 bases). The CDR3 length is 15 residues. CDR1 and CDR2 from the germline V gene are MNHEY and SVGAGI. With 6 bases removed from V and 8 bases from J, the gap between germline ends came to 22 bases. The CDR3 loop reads CASSPTAGTPRGYTF. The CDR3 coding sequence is TGTGCCAGCAGCCCTACCGCCGGGACACCTAGGGGCTACACCTTC.

CDR3 sequence reads: CSARGSGTQYF. CDR3 coding DNA: TGCAGTGCTAGAGGGTCGGGGACCCAGTACTTC. The rearrangement uses TRBV20-1 and TRBJ2-5; D is uncertain. Per the germline V gene, CDR1 is DFQATT and CDR2 is SNEGSKA (reference sequence). Trimming took 1 base from V and 7 from J, leaving 7 bases between them. There are 11 residues in the CDR3.

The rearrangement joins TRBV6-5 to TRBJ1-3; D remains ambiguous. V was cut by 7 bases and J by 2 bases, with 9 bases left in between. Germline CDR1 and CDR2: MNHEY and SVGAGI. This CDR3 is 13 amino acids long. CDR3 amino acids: CASMREPGNTIYF. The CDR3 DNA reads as TGTGCCAGCATGCGGGAGCCTGGAAACACCATATATTTT.

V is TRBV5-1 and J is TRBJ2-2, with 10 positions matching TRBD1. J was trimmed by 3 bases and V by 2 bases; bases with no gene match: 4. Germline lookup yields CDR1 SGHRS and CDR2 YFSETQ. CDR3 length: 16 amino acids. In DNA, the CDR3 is TGCGCCAGCAGCTTCCTAGGGACAGGGGACACCGGGGAGCTGTTTTTT. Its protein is CASSFLGTGDTGELFF. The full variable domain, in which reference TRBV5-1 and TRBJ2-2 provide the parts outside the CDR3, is KAGVTQTPRYLIKTRGQQVTLSCSPISGHRSVSWYQQTPGQGLQFLFEYFSETQRNKGNFPGRFSGRQFSNSRSEMNVSTLELGDSALYLCASSFLGTGDTGELFFGEGSRLTVL.

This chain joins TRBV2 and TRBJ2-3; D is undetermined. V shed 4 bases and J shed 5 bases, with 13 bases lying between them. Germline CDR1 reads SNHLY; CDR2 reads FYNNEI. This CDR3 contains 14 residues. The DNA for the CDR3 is TGTGCCAGCAGTGGTAGCTCCTCGGGAGATACGCAGTATTTT. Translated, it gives CASSGSSSGDTQYF.

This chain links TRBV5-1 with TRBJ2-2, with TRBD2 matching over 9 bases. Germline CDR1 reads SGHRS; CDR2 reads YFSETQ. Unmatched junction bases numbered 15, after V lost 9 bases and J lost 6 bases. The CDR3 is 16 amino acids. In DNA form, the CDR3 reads TGCGCCACCAAAAAAAGCGGGGGGACGTTTCCCGGGGAGCTGTTTTTT. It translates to CATKKSGGTFPGELFF.